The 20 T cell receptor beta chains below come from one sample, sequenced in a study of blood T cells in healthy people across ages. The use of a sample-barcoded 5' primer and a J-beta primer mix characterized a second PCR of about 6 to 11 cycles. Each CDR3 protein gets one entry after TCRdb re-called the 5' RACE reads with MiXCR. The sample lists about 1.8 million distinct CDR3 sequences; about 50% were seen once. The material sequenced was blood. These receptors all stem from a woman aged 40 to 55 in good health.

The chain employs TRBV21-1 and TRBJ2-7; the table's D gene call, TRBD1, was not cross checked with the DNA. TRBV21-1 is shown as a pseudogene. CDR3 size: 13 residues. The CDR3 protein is CASSSRDSLDQYF. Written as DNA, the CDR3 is TGTGCCAGCAGCAGCCGGGACAGTTTGGATCAGTACTTC.

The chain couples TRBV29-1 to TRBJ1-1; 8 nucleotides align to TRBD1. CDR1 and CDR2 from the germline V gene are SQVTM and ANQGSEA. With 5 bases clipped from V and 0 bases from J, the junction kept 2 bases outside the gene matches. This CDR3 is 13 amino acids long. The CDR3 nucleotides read TGCAGCGTTCGACAGGGGCTGAACACTGAAGCTTTCTTT. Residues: CSVRQGLNTEAFF. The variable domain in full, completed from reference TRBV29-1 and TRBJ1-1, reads SAVISQKPSRDICQRGTSLTIQCQVDSQVTMMFWYRQQPGQSLTLIATANQGSEATYESGFVIDKFPISRPNLTFSTLTVSNMSPEDSSIYLCSVRQGLNTEAFFGQGTRLTVV.

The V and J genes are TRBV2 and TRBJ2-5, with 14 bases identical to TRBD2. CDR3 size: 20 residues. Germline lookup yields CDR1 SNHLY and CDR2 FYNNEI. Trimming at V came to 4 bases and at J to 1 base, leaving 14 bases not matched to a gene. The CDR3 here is CASSVTTGGTSGGSQETQYF. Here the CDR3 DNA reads TGTGCCAGCAGTGTCACGACAGGGGGGACTAGCGGGGGCTCCCAAGAGACCCAGTACTTC.

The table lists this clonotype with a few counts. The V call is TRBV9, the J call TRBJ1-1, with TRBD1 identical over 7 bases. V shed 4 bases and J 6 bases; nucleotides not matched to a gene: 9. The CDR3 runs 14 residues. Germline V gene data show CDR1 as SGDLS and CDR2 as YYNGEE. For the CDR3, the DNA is TGTGCCAGCAGCCCTACAGGGGACCGGGCTGAAGCTTTCTTT. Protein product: CASSPTGDRAEAFF. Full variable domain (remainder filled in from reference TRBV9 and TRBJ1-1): DSGVTQTPKHLITATGQRVTLRCSPRSGDLSVYWYQQSLDQGLQFLIQYYNGEERAKGNILERFSAQQFPDLHSELNLSSLELGDSALYFCASSPTGDRAEAFFGQGTRLTVV.

CDR3 in amino acids: CASSLTEQGAQTQYF. CDR3 sequence (DNA): TGTGCCAGCAGTCTGACCGAACAGGGGGCACAGACCCAGTACTTC. The chain joins TRBV28 to TRBJ2-5; 9 bases match TRBD1. Germline CDR1 is MDHEN and CDR2 is SYDVKM. This CDR3 spans 15 amino acids. After removal of 5 bases from V and 6 bases from J, the junction contained 10 bases not matched to a gene.

CDR3: CASSFRSPRDIRETQYF. The DNA of the CDR3 is TGTGCCAGCAGCTTTCGTTCGCCCAGGGATATCAGAGAGACCCAGTACTTC. The chain is built from TRBV11-2 and TRBJ2-7; perhaps TRBD1 as D (5 bases). Gene TRBJ2-5 matches the end of the DNA better, so the J call may be wrong. CDR3 length: 17 amino acids. Germline V gene data show CDR1 as SGHAT and CDR2 as FQNNGV.

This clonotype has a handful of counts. This CDR3 reads CSAFPQGSHGYTF. The CDR3 nucleotides read TGCAGTGCGTTTCCACAGGGAAGTCATGGCTACACCTTC. The V and J genes are TRBV20-1 and TRBJ1-2; D possibly corresponds to TRBD1 (6 bases). Looked up from germline, CDR1 is DFQATT and CDR2 is SNEGSKA (reference sequence). The V end lost 6 bases, the J end lost 6 bases, and 17 bases lay between the germline ends. This CDR3 contains 13 residues.

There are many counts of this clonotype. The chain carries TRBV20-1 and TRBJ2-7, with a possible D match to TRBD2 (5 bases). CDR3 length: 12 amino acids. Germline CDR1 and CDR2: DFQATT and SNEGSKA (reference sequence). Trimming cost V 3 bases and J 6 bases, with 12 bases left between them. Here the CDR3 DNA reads TGCAGTGCTAGGAGGGCAATCGCCGAGCAGTACTTC. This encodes CSARRAIAEQYF.

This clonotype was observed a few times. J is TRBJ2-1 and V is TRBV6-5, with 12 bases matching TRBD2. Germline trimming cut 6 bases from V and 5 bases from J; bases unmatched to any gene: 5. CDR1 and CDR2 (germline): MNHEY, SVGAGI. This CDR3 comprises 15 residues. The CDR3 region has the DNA TGTGCCAGCAGGTCACTAGCGGGGGGACACAATGAGCAGTTCTTC. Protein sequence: CASRSLAGGHNEQFF.

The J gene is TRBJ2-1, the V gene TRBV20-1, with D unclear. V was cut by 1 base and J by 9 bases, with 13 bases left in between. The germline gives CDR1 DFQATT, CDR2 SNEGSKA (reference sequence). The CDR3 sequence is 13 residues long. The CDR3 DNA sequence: TGCAGTGCTAGAGTCCCAGGAGAGGTTGAGCAGTTCTTC. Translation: CSARVPGEVEQFF.

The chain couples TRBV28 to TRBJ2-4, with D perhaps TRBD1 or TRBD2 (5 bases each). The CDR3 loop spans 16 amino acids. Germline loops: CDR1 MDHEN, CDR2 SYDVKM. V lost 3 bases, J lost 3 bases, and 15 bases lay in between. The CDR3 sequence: CASSLGTEFGKNIQYF. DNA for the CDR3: TGTGCCAGCAGTTTGGGGACCGAGTTTGGCAAAAACATTCAGTACTTC.

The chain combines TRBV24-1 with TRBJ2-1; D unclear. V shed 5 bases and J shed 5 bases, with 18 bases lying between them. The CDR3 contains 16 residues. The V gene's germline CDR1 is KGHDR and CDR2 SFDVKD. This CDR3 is CATSGPASPQNNEQFF. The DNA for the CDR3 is TGTGCCACCAGTGGTCCTGCAAGCCCTCAAAACAATGAGCAGTTCTTC.

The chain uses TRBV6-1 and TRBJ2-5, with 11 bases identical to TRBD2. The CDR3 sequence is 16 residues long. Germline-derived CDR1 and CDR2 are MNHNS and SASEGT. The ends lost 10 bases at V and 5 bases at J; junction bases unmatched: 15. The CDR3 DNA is TGTGCCACCACGGGTAGCGGGGGGGCCTTCAGGGAGACCCAGTACTTC. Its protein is CATTGSGGAFRETQYF.

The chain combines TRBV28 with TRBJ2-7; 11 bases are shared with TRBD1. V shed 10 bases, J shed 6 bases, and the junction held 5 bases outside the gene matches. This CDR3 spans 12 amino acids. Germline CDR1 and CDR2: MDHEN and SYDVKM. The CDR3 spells CATSDRGLEQYF. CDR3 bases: TGTGCCACCTCGGACAGGGGGCTCGAGCAGTACTTC. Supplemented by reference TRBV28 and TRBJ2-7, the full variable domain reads DVKVTQSSRYLVKRTGEKVFLECVQDMDHENMFWYRQDPGLGLRLIYFSYDVKMKEKGDIPEGYSVSREKKERFSLILESASTNQTSMYLCATSDRGLEQYFGPGTRLTVT.

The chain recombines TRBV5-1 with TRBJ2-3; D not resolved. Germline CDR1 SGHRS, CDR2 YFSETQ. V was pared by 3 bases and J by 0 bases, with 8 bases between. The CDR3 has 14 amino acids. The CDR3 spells CASSSMTSTDTQYF. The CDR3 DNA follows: TGCGCCAGCAGCTCAATGACCAGCACAGATACGCAGTATTTT.

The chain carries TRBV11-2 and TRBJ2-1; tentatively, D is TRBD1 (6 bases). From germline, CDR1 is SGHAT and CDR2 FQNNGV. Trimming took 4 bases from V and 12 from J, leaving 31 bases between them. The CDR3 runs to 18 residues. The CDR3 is CASSSHGQPRSGTAGQFF. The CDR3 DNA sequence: TGTGCCAGCAGCTCCCACGGACAGCCCCGGTCGGGCACCGCCGGGCAGTTCTTC.

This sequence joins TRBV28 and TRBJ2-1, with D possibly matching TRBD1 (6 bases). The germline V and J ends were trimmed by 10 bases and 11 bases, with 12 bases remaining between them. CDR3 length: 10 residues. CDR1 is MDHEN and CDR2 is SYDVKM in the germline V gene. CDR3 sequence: CATGDGKQFF. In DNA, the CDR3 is TGTGCCACAGGGGACGGCAAGCAGTTCTTC. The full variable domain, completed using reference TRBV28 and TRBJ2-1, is DVKVTQSSRYLVKRTGEKVFLECVQDMDHENMFWYRQDPGLGLRLIYFSYDVKMKEKGDIPEGYSVSREKKERFSLILESASTNQTSMYLCATGDGKQFFGPGTRLTVL.

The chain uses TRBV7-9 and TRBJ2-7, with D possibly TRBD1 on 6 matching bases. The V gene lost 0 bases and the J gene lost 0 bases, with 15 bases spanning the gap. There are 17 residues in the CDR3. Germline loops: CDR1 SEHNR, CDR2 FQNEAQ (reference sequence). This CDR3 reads CASSLALTGSFSYEQYF. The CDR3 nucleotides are TGTGCCAGCAGCTTAGCGCTTACAGGGTCGTTCTCCTACGAGCAGTACTTC.

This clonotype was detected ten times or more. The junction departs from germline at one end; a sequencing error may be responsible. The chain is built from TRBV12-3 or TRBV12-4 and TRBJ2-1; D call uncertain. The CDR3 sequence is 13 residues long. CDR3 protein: CASSLGYYNEQFF. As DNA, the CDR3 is TGTGCCAGCAGCTTAGGGTACTACAATGAGCAGTTCTTC.

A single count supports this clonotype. In DNA, the CDR3 is TGCAGTGCTAGCCATCTGCACACAGATACGCAGTATTTT. This gives the protein CSASHLHTDTQYF. The rearrangement uses TRBV20-1 and TRBJ2-3; D uncertain. Trimming stripped 3 bases from V and 2 bases from J, with 9 bases between. Germline values: CDR1 DFQATT, CDR2 SNEGSKA (reference sequence). The CDR3 is 13 residues long.